These T cell receptor beta chains were read from a single sample in a study of tumor T cells in aggressive B-cell lymphoma. The data were produced by immunoSEQ multiplex PCR, yet TCRdb's version contains in-frame clones alone and is incomplete. The table includes approximately 3,100 clones, approximately 79% detected once. Material: tumor tissue. The receptors originated from an adult with diffuse large B cell lymphoma. Both conserved end residues are part of each CDR3. A D gene is named only where the DNA matches it firmly. Clone size is shown for a subset of rows, as once, few, many or a class of expanded clone.

v_gene	j_gene	d_gene	abundance	CDR3nt	CDR3aa
TRBV5-5	TRBJ1-4	TRBD1	NA	TGTGCCAGCAGCTTGGCGTTGGAACAGGGGGATGAAAAACTGTTTTTT	CASSLALEQGDEKLFF
TRBV29-1	TRBJ2-1	TRBD2	NA	TGCAGCGTCCGACTAGCGGGGATTACCTACAATGAGCAGTTCTTC	CSVRLAGITYNEQFF
TRBV11-2	TRBJ1-1	TRBD1	NA	TGTGCCAGCAGCGGACAGGGGGTTGTAACTGAAGCTTTCTTT	CASSGQGVVTEAFF
TRBV11-2	TRBJ2-7	TRBD1	large	TGTGCCAGCAGCTCCCGACAGGGTACCACCTACGAGCAGTACTTC	CASSSRQGTTYEQYF
TRBV6-1	TRBJ1-6	NA	NA	TGTGCCAGCAGTACAGGGTTGGGTTCACCCCTCCACTTT	CASSTGLGSPLHF
TRBV7-9	TRBJ1-2	NA	NA	TGTGCCAGCAGCCCAACTAGGGGGACGGCGTCGCACTATGGCTACACCTTC	CASSPTRGTASHYGYTF
TRBV11-1	TRBJ1-6	NA	NA	TGTGCCAGCAGCTTTGGTGCTCCAGGTTCACCCCTCCACTTT	CASSFGAPGSPLHF
TRBV14	TRBJ1-4	NA	NA	TGTGCCAGCAGCCAACCCGGGACTGGCAATGAAAAACTGTTTTTT	CASSQPGTGNEKLFF
TRBV30	TRBJ1-5	NA	NA	TGTGCCTGGAGTCTCCAGGGGAATCAGCCCCAGCATTTT	CAWSLQGNQPQHF
TRBV28	TRBJ2-7	TRBD1	NA	TGTGCCAGCAGTCCGGGACAGCTATCCTACGAGCAGTACTTC	CASSPGQLSYEQYF
TRBV27	TRBJ1-5	NA	NA	TGTGCCAGCAGTTTATTAGGGGAGGAGAGTCCCCAGCATTTT	CASSLLGEESPQHF
TRBV20-1	TRBJ2-7	NA	NA	TGCAGTGCTAGTTTCCGGGAGCAGTACTTC	CSASFREQYF
TRBV30	TRBJ2-3	NA	NA	TGTGCCTGGAGGGCTCAGGGTCTAAGCACAGATACGCAGTATTTT	CAWRAQGLSTDTQYF
TRBV2	TRBJ2-7	NA	NA	TGTGCCAGCAGTGATGCCCTGACAGTATCCTACGAGCAGTACTTC	CASSDALTVSYEQYF
TRBV5-4	TRBJ2-7	NA	NA	TGTGCCAGCAGCCAAAACTCCTACGAGCAGTACTTC	CASSQNSYEQYF
TRBV11-3	TRBJ2-5	TRBD2	NA	TGTGCCAGCAGCTTAGGGGGAGGGGACGGTGAGACCCAGTACTTC	CASSLGGGDGETQYF
TRBV4-1	TRBJ2-2	NA	NA	TGCGCCAGCAGCCAAGAAGGACTCAACACCGGGGAGCTGTTTTTT	CASSQEGLNTGELFF
TRBV4-1	TRBJ2-2	TRBD1	NA	TGCGCCAGCAGCCAAGTTGAGGGGGCCAGGGAGCTGTTTTTT	CASSQVEGARELFF
TRBV11-2	TRBJ1-1	TRBD1	NA	TGTGCCAGCAGCACGGGACAGACCCTTCTCGGGAACACTGAAGCTTTCTTT	CASSTGQTLLGNTEAFF
TRBV28	TRBJ2-3	TRBD2	NA	TGTGCCAGCAGTTTGCTAGCGGGGGGGTTGGGGGATACGCAGTATTTT	CASSLLAGGLGDTQYF
TRBV5-4	TRBJ2-3	NA	once	TGTGCCAGCAAGTCGGAGCGGGTCCTGGATACGCAGTATTTT	CASKSERVLDTQYF
TRBV27	TRBJ2-2	NA	NA	TGTGCCAGCCTGACTTACGCCGGGGAGCTGTTTTTT	CASLTYAGELFF
TRBV13	TRBJ2-3	TRBD2	few	TGTGCCAGCAGCCCTTGGAGCGGGGGGGGAACGCAGTATTTT	CASSPWSGGGTQYF
TRBV5-6	TRBJ2-5	TRBD2	NA	TGTGCCAGCAGCCCACTAGCGGGGGCCCAAGAGACCCAGTACTTC	CASSPLAGAQETQYF
TRBV10-3	TRBJ2-7	NA	NA	TGTGCCATCAGCCCCGGAGCAGGGGACGAGCAGTACTTC	CAISPGAGDEQYF
TRBV4-2	TRBJ2-5	NA	NA	TGTGCCAGCAGCCAAGAGGCCTCAAACCAAGAGACCCAGTACTTC	CASSQEASNQETQYF
TRBV27	TRBJ2-1	TRBD1	NA	TGTGCCAGCAGTCGCCGGACAGGAGAAGTGGGTGTATCCTACAATGAGCAGTTCTTC	CASSRRTGEVGVSYNEQFF
TRBV5-5	TRBJ2-1	TRBD1	NA	TGTGCCAGCAGCTTGGTGGGACAGGGATCCAATGAGCAGTTCTTC	CASSLVGQGSNEQFF
TRBV4-3	TRBJ1-4	TRBD1	NA	TGCGCCAGCAGTTCGGACAGGGTTAATGAAAAACTGTTTTTT	CASSSDRVNEKLFF
TRBV5-1	TRBJ2-3	NA	once	TGCGCCAGCTCCATGGCGGGGGCGGGGTCAGATACGCAGTATTTT	CASSMAGAGSDTQYF
TRBV11-2	TRBJ2-3	TRBD2	NA	TGTGCCAGCAGCTTGTTAGCGGGGAGAACCACAGATACGCAGTATTTT	CASSLLAGRTTDTQYF
TRBV4-1	TRBJ2-5	NA	NA	TGCGCCAGCAGCCCCTTACTCGGGGTTTGGGAGACCCAGTACTTC	CASSPLLGVWETQYF
TRBV19	TRBJ2-1	TRBD2	NA	TGTGCCAGTAGTATAAAAGCGGGGGGATTATACAATGAGCAGTTCTTC	CASSIKAGGLYNEQFF
TRBV6-5	TRBJ2-1	NA	NA	TGTGCCAGCAGCCCGGTAAGAGGGAATGAGCAGTTCTTC	CASSPVRGNEQFF
TRBV4-3	TRBJ2-1	TRBD2	few	TGCGCCAGCAGACAACGGGGGGGCTCCTACAATGAGCAGTTCTTC	CASRQRGGSYNEQFF
TRBV9	TRBJ2-5	NA	NA	TGTGCCAGCAGCGTAGGGCAGGGGACCCAGTACTTC	CASSVGQGTQYF
TRBV11-2	TRBJ2-2	TRBD1	NA	TGTGCCAGCAGCCCCACCCCCCGGACAGGGGGTTCGGCCGGGGAGCTGTTTTTT	CASSPTPRTGGSAGELFF
TRBV4-1	TRBJ1-1	TRBD1	few	TGCGCCAGCAGCCCCATACAGGTCCCCACAGGGGTGTACACTGAAGCTTTCTTT	CASSPIQVPTGVYTEAFF
TRBV7-9	TRBJ2-2	NA	NA	TGTGCCGGCACCGAGTGGGCCTTAGGGGTAACCGGGGAGCTGTTTTTT	CAGTEWALGVTGELFF
TRBV19	TRBJ2-1	NA	large	TGTGCCAGTAGGGGAGCTGGGGTATACTCCTACAATGAGCAGTTCTTC	CASRGAGVYSYNEQFF